These 4 T cell receptor beta chains share one sample of origin, sequenced in a study of T cell clonality in common variable immunodeficiency. The repertoire was sequenced with immunoSEQ multiplex PCR; TCRdb's copy has only in-frame clones and lacks some. The sample is made up of some 27,000 clones, none counted only once. Their cognate antigens are unknown. Findings and caveats of the study: Fewer deletions and N-nucleotide insertions were reportedly seen in common variable immunodeficiency TCR beta sequences.

Sequenced: peripheral blood mononuclear cells. The receptors were gathered from a human donor with common variable immunodeficiency.

This clone was detected ten times or more. The read ends 3 residues shy of where the CDR3 ends; the end is completed using the germline J gene. The chain is built from TRBV18 and TRBJ2-7; possible D gene TRBD1, 6 bases. V dropped 1 base and J dropped 2 bases, with 15 bases sitting between them. The CDR3 loop spans 16 amino acids. Per the germline V gene, CDR1 is KGHSH and CDR2 is LQKENI. CDR3: CASSPQMVGGAYEQYF. CDR3 DNA, as far as it was read: TGTGCCAGCTCACCACAAATGGTAGGGGGAGCCTACGAG. The variable domain in full, completed from reference TRBV18 and TRBJ2-7, reads NAGVMQNPRHLVRRRGQEARLRCSPMKGHSHVYWYRQLPEEGLKFMVYLQKENIIDESGMPKERFSAEFPKEGPSILRIQQVVRGDSAAYFCASSPQMVGGAYEQYFGPGTRLTVT.

This clone was counted many times. The read gets to within 3 residues of the CDR3 end, and the germline J gene fills in the rest. The rearrangement uses TRBV5-4 and TRBJ1-2, with 10 bases matching TRBD1. J lost 3 bases, V lost 3 bases, and 5 bases had no gene match. There are 15 residues in the CDR3. Germline values: CDR1 SGHNT, CDR2 YYREEE (reference sequence). The CDR3 loop reads CASSYGQGGDYGYTF. CDR3 DNA (partial): TGTGCCAGCAGCTACGGACAGGGGGGCGACTATGGC.

On this clone: The CDR3 is cut off 3 residues early in the read; its end comes from the germline J gene. V is TRBV6-7 and J is TRBJ1-6, with 7 bases lining up with TRBD1. TRBV6-7 is an open reading frame whose function is uncertain. Unmatched junction bases numbered 7, after V lost 6 bases and J lost 2 bases. The CDR3 spans 16 residues. The CDR3 loop reads CASSYRGIPYNSPLHF. The sequenced CDR3 bases are TGTGCCAGCAGCTACAGGGGAATCCCCTATAATTCACCC.

This clone has more than one count but fewer than ten. The read halts 3 residues ahead of the CDR3 end, with the missing end drawn from the germline J gene. The chain combines TRBV2 with TRBJ1-1; D is possibly TRBD1 (5 bases). CDR1 is SNHLY and CDR2 is FYNNEI in the germline V gene. CDR3 length equals 15 residues. V gave up 3 bases and J gave up 6 bases, with 17 bases separating them. The sequenced CDR3 bases are TGTGCCAGCAGTGACAAACAGGACCTCAGATCTGAA. Amino acid sequence: CASSDKQDLRSE. Given in full, the CDR3 is CASSDKQDLRSEAFF.